The clone carrying this T cell receptor beta chain occurred a few times. This sample was included in a study of identical twins. Each CDR3 protein gets one entry after TCRdb re-called the 5' RACE reads with MiXCR. The sample contains 500,000 to 700,000 distinct CDR3 sequences, about 7% of which appear only once. This sample was shared with a second study, whose subject was yellow fever vaccine responses in identical twins. That publication notes: Convergence reportedly seemed to mark part of the twins' vaccine T cell response, with personalization marking the rest.

Source material: PBMCs. The sequence was collected from a woman between 18 and 29 years old in good health.

The CDR3 sequence: CASNWQGDTGELFF. In DNA form, the CDR3 reads TGTGCCAGCAACTGGCAGGGTGACACCGGGGAGCTGTTTTTT. V and J are TRBV12-3 or TRBV12-4 and TRBJ2-2, with a tentative D call TRBD1 (5 bases). The CDR3 runs to 14 residues. The germline V and J ends were trimmed by 7 bases and 3 bases, with 12 bases remaining between them.